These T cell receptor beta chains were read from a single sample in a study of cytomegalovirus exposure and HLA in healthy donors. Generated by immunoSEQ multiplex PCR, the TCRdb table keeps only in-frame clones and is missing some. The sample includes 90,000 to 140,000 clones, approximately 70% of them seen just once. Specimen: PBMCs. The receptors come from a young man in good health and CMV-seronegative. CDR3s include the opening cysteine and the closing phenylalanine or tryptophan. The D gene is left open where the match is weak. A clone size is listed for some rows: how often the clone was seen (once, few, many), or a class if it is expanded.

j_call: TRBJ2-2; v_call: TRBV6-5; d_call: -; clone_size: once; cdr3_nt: TGTGCCAGCACCCGAGAACAGATAAACACCGGGGAGCTGTTTTTT; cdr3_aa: CASTREQINTGELFF
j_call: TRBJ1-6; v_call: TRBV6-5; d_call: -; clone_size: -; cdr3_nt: TGTGCCACCAACCCCGGGGGGGATTTGGTTTCACCCCTCCACTTT; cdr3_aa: CATNPGGDLVSPLHF
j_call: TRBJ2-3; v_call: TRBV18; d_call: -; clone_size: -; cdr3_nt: TGTGCCAGCTCACCACCGCAAGCGGGTAGCACAGATACGCAGTATTTT; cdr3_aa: CASSPPQAGSTDTQYF
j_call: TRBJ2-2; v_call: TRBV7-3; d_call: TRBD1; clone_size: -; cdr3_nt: TGTGCCAGCAGCAAGACAGGGGAGGCGGGCGGGGAGCTGTTTTTT; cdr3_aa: CASSKTGEAGGELFF
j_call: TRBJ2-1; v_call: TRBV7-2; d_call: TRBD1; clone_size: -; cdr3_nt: TGTGCCAGCAGCGCGCAGGACAGGGGCAATGAGCAGTTCTTC; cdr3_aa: CASSAQDRGNEQFF
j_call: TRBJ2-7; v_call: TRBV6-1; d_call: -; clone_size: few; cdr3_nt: TGTGCCAGCAAACAGGGCACGACCTACGAGCAGTACTTC; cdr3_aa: CASKQGTTYEQYF
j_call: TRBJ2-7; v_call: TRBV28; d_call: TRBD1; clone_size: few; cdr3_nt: TGTGCCAGCAGTTTTGGGGACAGGGACTACGAGCAGTACTTC; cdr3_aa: CASSFGDRDYEQYF
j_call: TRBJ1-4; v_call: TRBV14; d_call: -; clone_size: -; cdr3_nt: TGTGCCAGCAGCCAATACCCAGGGGCCTTTAATGAAAAACTGTTTTTT; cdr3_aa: CASSQYPGAFNEKLFF
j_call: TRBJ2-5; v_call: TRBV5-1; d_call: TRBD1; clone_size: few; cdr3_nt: TGCGCCAGCAGCTTGGCAACAGGGGTAGGGCAAGAGACCCAGTACTTC; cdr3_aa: CASSLATGVGQETQYF
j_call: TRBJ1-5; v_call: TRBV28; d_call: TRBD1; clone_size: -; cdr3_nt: TGTGCCAGCAGGGAGAACAGGGGCGTTCAGCCCCAGCATTTT; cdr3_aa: CASRENRGVQPQHF
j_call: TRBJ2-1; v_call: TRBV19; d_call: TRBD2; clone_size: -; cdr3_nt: TGTGCCAGTAGTATAGGACCCTTCAGCGGGAGTCGGTACAATGAGCAGTTCTTC; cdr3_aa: CASSIGPFSGSRYNEQFF
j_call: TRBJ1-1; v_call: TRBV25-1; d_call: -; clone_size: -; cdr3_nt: TGTGCCAGCAGTGAATATAGCACAGGAGCGAACACTGAAGCTTTCTTT; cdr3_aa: CASSEYSTGANTEAFF
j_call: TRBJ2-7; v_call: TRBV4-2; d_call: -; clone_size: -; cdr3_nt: TGTGCCAGCAGCCGCAGCCCCGAGGGGGACTACGAGCAGTACTTC; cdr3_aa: CASSRSPEGDYEQYF
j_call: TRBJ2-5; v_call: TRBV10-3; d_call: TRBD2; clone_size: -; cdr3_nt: TGTGCCATCAACTCAAGGGGAGGGGCCGGGGAGACCCAGTACTTC; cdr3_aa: CAINSRGGAGETQYF
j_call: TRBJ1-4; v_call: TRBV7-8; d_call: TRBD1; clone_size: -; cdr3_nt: TGTGCCAGCAGTTTCCCAGGACAGGGAAAAACTAATGAAAAACTGTTTTTT; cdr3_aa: CASSFPGQGKTNEKLFF
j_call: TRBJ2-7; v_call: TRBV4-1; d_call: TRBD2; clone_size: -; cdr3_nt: TGCGCCAGCAGCCTGACTAGCGGGAGAGCCCACGAGCAGTACTTC; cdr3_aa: CASSLTSGRAHEQYF
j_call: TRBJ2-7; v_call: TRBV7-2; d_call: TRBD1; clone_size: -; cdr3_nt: TGTGCCAGCAGCCCCGGACAGGGGGGATTCGAGCAGTACTTC; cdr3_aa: CASSPGQGGFEQYF
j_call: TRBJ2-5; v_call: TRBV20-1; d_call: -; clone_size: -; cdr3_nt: TGCAGTGCTAGCGAGCGGGAGACCCAGTACTTC; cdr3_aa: CSASERETQYF
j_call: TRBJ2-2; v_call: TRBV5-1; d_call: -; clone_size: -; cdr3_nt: TGCGCCAGCAGCTTCGAGGGGGCCGGGGAGCTGTTTTTT; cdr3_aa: CASSFEGAGELFF
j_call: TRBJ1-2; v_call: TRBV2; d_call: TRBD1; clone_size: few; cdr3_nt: TGTGCCAGCAGAGCCGGGACAGCAACTAACTATGGCTACACCTTC; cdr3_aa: CASRAGTATNYGYTF
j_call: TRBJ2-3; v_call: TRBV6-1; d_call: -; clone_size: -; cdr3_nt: TGTGCCAGCAGTGAAGGGCAGCGATCGAGGATCACAGATACGCAGTATTTT; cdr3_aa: CASSEGQRSRITDTQYF
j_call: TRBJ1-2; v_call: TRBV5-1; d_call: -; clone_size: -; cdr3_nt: TGCGCCTCCTCTGGACAGTTGAGCTATGGCTACACCTTC; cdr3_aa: CASSGQLSYGYTF
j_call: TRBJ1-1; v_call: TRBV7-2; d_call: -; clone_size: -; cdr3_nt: TGTGCCAGCAGCTCCCCCGGGTCCTACACTGAAGCTTTCTTT; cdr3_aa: CASSSPGSYTEAFF
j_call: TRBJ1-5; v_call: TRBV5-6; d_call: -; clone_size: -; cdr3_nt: TGTGCCAGCAGCTTGGCCAGAAGAGAGGGCTTACGCAATCAGCCCCAGCATTTT; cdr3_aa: CASSLARREGLRNQPQHF
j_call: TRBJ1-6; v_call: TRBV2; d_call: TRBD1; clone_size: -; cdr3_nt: TGTGCCAGCAGTCTACAGGGGGCCCCCAATTCACCCCTCCACTTT; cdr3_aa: CASSLQGAPNSPLHF
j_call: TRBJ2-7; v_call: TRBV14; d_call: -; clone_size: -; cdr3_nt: TGTGCCAGCAGCCCTAGACGACCAACCGACCCCTACGAGCAGTACTTC; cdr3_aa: CASSPRRPTDPYEQYF
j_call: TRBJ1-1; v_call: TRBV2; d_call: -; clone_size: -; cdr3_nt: TGTGCCAGCAGACAGGGTTGGACTGAAGCTTTCTTT; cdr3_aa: CASRQGWTEAFF
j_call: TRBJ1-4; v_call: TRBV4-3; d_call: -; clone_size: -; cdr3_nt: TGCGCCAGCAGCCAAGACTCGGAGGTCGGTGAAAAACTGTTTTTT; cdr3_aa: CASSQDSEVGEKLFF
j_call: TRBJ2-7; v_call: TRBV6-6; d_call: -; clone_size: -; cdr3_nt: TGTGCCAGCAGTGGGCGTGGCAAGACCTACGAGCAGTACTTC; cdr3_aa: CASSGRGKTYEQYF
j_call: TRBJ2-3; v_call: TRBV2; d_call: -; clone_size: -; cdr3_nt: TGTGCCAGCAGGACCGGACTGGGGGATACGCAGTATTTT; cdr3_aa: CASRTGLGDTQYF
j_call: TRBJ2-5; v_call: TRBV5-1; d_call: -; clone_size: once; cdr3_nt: TGCGCCAGCAGCCTCGGGGTCCAAGAGACCCAGTACTTC; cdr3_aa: CASSLGVQETQYF
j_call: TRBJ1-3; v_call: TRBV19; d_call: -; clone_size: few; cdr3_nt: TGTGCCAGTAGTATAAACGAGGGAAACACCATATATTTT; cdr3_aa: CASSINEGNTIYF
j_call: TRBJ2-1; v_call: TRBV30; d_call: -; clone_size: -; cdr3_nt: TGTGCCTGGAGTGACCGACAGGAGCAGTTCTTC; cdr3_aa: CAWSDRQEQFF
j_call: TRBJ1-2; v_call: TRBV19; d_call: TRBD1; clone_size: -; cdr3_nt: TGTGCCAGTAGTATACCAGGGGGCGCTAACTATGGCTACACCTTC; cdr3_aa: CASSIPGGANYGYTF
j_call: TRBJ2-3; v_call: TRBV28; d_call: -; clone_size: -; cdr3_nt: TGTGCCAGCAGTTTGTACAACACAGATACGCAGTATTTT; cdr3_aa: CASSLYNTDTQYF
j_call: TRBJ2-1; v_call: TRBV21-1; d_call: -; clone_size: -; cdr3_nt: TGTGCCAGCAGCAAATGGGGACAGGTCTCCTACAATGAGCAGTTCTTC; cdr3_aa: CASSKWGQVSYNEQFF
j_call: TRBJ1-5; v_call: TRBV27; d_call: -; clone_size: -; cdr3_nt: TGTGCCTCCTCCGGGAGGAGCAATCAGCCCCAGCATTTT; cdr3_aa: CASSGRSNQPQHF
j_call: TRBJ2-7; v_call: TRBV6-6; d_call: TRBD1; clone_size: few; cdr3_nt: TGTGCCAGCGTTGAACAGGGGTCTGACTACGAGCAGTACTTC; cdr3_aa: CASVEQGSDYEQYF
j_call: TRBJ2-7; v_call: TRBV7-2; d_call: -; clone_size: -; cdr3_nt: TGTGCCAGCAGCTTCATGTACGAGCAGTACTTC; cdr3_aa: CASSFMYEQYF
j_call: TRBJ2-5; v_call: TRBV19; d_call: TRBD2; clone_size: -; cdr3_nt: TGTGCCAGTAGTATAGATGCTAGCGGGAGTCGGGAGACCCAGTACTTC; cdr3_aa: CASSIDASGSRETQYF
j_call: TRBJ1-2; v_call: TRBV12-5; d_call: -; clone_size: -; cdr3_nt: TGTGCTAGTGGTTTGGTATCAGGGGCAGATGGCTACACCTTC; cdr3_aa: CASGLVSGADGYTF
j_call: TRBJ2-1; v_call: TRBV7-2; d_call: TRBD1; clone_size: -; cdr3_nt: TGTGCCAGCCGGCCGGGACAGTCCTACAATGAGCAGTTCTTC; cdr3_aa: CASRPGQSYNEQFF